Listed below are T cell receptor beta chains from one sample, sequenced in a study of blood T cell repertoires in COVID-19. Sequencing was performed with immunoSEQ multiplex PCR; in TCRdb, only in-frame clones are kept and a portion is missing. This repertoire shows around 270,000 clones, more than 85% found once; its top ten account for roughly 2.7%. Sequencing was done on a sample of peripheral blood. Receptor source: a person between 18 and 35 years old with COVID-19, enrolled during active disease. Each CDR3 is given with its conserved first and last residue. D genes are given only for firm matches. The listing skips clone size in some rows; elsewhere it reads once, few, many or a size class.

v_gene,j_gene,d_gene,abundance,CDR3aa,CDR3nt
TRBV18,TRBJ2-2,TRBD2,-,CASSPRLAGQNTGELFF,TGTGCCAGCTCACCACGACTAGCGGGACAGAACACCGGGGAGCTGTTTTTT
TRBV3-1/TRBV3-2,TRBJ1-5,-,-,CASSPREIGPQHF,TGTGCCAGCAGCCCCAGGGAAATAGGGCCCCAGCATTTT
TRBV28,TRBJ1-5,-,-,CASRIQGISQPQHF,TGTGCCAGCAGGATACAGGGTATAAGTCAGCCCCAGCATTTT
TRBV28,TRBJ1-1,-,-,CASSLAGNTEAFF,TGTGCCAGCAGTTTAGCAGGGAACACTGAAGCTTTCTTT
TRBV5-1,TRBJ2-1,-,-,CASSLNRDSYNEQFF,TGCGCCAGCAGCTTAAATAGGGACTCTTACAATGAGCAGTTCTTC
TRBV2,TRBJ1-2,TRBD1,once,CASSATGGIGYTF,TGTGCCAGCAGCGCAACAGGGGGTATAGGCTACACCTTC
TRBV10-3,TRBJ1-4,TRBD1,-,CAISERDSSKEKLFF,TGTGCCATCAGTGAAAGGGACAGCAGTAAAGAAAAACTGTTTTTT
TRBV5-1,TRBJ1-5,-,-,CASSLEPYSNQPQHF,TGCGCCAGCAGCTTGGAGCCTTATAGCAATCAGCCCCAGCATTTT
TRBV28,TRBJ2-2,TRBD1,-,CASSPGQDNTGELFF,TGTGCCAGCAGCCCGGGACAGGATAACACCGGGGAGCTGTTTTTT
TRBV2,TRBJ1-3,-,-,CASSGLIFRRGNTIYF,TGTGCCAGCAGTGGCCTAATCTTCAGGAGGGGAAACACCATATATTTT
TRBV6-5,TRBJ2-2,-,few,CASRLSGTGELFF,TGTGCCAGCAGGCTCTCAGGCACCGGGGAGCTGTTTTTT
TRBV6-5,TRBJ2-2,-,-,CASRPIRGDTGELFF,TGTGCCAGCAGGCCGATTAGGGGCGACACCGGGGAGCTGTTTTTT
TRBV24-1,TRBJ1-2,-,once,CATSVADYGYTF,TGTGCCACCAGTGTGGCAGACTATGGCTACACCTTC
TRBV19,TRBJ2-5,-,-,CASSITTPPQTQYF,TGTGCCAGTAGTATAACAACCCCCCCCCAGACCCAGTACTTC
TRBV6-5,TRBJ1-1,TRBD1,-,CASSYGDRRAFF,TGTGCCAGCAGTTACGGGGACAGACGAGCTTTCTTT
TRBV13,TRBJ2-1,TRBD2,-,CASSPRLAETEQFF,TGTGCCAGCAGCCCCAGACTAGCGGAAACCGAGCAGTTCTTC
TRBV7-2,TRBJ2-7,TRBD2,-,CASSLGGTSGYEQYF,TGTGCCAGCAGCTTAGGAGGGACTAGCGGGTACGAGCAGTACTTC
TRBV6-1,TRBJ1-2,TRBD1,once,CASSEGLQGHYGYTF,TGTGCCAGCAGTGAAGGACTACAGGGGCACTATGGCTACACCTTC
TRBV27,TRBJ1-1,TRBD1,-,CASSFWDRMNTEAFF,TGTGCCAGCAGTTTTTGGGACAGGATGAACACTGAAGCTTTCTTT
TRBV5-8,TRBJ2-1,TRBD2,-,CASSLSTSVYNEQFF,TGTGCCAGCAGCTTGTCAACTAGCGTATACAATGAGCAGTTCTTC
TRBV7-6,TRBJ2-7,TRBD1,-,CASSLTSGTAYEQYF,TGTGCCAGCAGCCTCACCTCCGGGACAGCCTACGAGCAGTACTTC
TRBV7-2,TRBJ1-1,-,-,CASREPGRAEAFF,TGTGCCAGCAGAGAACCCGGGAGGGCTGAAGCTTTCTTT
TRBV2,TRBJ2-7,TRBD1,-,CASTRQGLMYEQYF,TGTGCCAGCACGCGACAGGGGCTAATGTACGAGCAGTACTTC
TRBV5-6,TRBJ1-4,-,-,CASSLAATNEKLFF,TGTGCCAGCAGCTTGGCTGCAACTAATGAAAAACTGTTTTTT
TRBV7-8,TRBJ1-1,-,-,CASSLGTTNTEAFF,TGTGCCAGCAGCTTAGGGACAACGAACACTGAAGCTTTCTTT
TRBV4-1,TRBJ2-2,TRBD1,-,CASSPRGQGIGELFF,TGCGCCAGCAGCCCTAGGGGGCAGGGTATCGGGGAGCTGTTTTTT
TRBV10-1,TRBJ2-2,TRBD2,-,CASSESPQREEGSGELFF,TGCGCCAGCAGTGAGTCACCCCAGCGGGAGGAGGGCTCCGGGGAGCTGTTTTTT
TRBV6-2/TRBV6-3,TRBJ2-5,-,-,CASSYQDRQETQYF,TGTGCCAGCAGTTACCAAGACAGGCAAGAGACCCAGTACTTC
TRBV5-1,TRBJ2-7,-,-,CASSLDSLVANEQYF,TGCGCCAGCAGCTTGGACAGTCTTGTCGCAAACGAGCAGTACTTC
TRBV11-2,TRBJ2-1,-,-,CASSLTTLVYNEQFF,TGTGCCAGCAGCTTAACTACTCTAGTCTACAATGAGCAGTTCTTC
TRBV5-1,TRBJ2-1,-,-,CASWQGGDYNEQFF,TGCGCCAGTTGGCAGGGGGGAGATTACAATGAGCAGTTCTTC
TRBV7-2,TRBJ1-1,-,once,CASSLGAANTEAFF,TGTGCCAGCAGCTTAGGAGCGGCGAACACTGAAGCTTTCTTT
TRBV4-3,TRBJ2-7,TRBD2,-,CASSLGTSGRIGEQYF,TGCGCCAGCAGCCTCGGAACTAGCGGGAGGATCGGCGAGCAGTACTTC